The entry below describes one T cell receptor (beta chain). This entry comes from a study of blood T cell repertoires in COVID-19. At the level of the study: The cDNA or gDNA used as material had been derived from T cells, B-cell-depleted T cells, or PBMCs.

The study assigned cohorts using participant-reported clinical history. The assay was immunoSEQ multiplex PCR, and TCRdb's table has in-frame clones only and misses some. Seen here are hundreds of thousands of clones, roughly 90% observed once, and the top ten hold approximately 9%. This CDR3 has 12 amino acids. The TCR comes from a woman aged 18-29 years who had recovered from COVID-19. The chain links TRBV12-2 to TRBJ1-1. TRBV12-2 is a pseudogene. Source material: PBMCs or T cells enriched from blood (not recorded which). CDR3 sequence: CASRPFYTEAFF. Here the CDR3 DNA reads TGTGCAAGTCGCCCCTTCTACACTGAAGCTTTCTTT.